These T cell receptor beta chains were read from a single sample in a study of blood T cell repertoires in COVID-19. Sequencing used immunoSEQ multiplex PCR; TCRdb keeps in-frame clones, though not all of them. The table has 120,000 to 150,000 clones, approximately 86% seen once. Sequencing used peripheral blood. Every receptor here comes from a woman aged 60-75 years with acute or convalescent COVID-19. CDR3s include the opening cysteine and the closing phenylalanine or tryptophan. A D gene is named only where the DNA matches it firmly. Where a row states a size, it is once, few, many or the class of an expanded clone; other rows omit it.

cdr3_nt cdr3_aa j_call d_call v_call clone_size
TGCGCCAGCAGCTTGGTACGTGCGGGGGTCGCCTACAATGAGCAGTTCTTC CASSLVRAGVAYNEQFF TRBJ2-1 TRBD2 TRBV5-1 -
TGTGCCAGCAGCGGGGTGAACACTGAAGCTTTCTTT CASSGVNTEAFF TRBJ1-1 - TRBV6-5 -
TGCGCCAGCAGCCGGGACATGGGTCGGGACAGGGCGGCAGATACGCAGTATTTT CASSRDMGRDRAADTQYF TRBJ2-3 TRBD1 TRBV5-1 -
TGTGCCAGCAGCTTGTCCCTAACTAGCGGAACGCGGGATACGCAGTATTTT CASSLSLTSGTRDTQYF TRBJ2-3 TRBD2 TRBV7-9 -
TGCGCCAGCAGCCTACGACAGGGGCTGAGCTACGAGCAGTACTTC CASSLRQGLSYEQYF TRBJ2-7 TRBD1 TRBV5-1 -
TGTGCCTGGAGTCTCAGAGGTAGCGGGGACCAAGAGACCCAGTACTTC CAWSLRGSGDQETQYF TRBJ2-5 TRBD2 TRBV30 -
TGTGCCAGCAGTTTCGGAGTTCAAGAGACCCAGTACTTC CASSFGVQETQYF TRBJ2-5 - TRBV12-3/TRBV12-4 many
TGCGCCAGCAGCTCAGGACAGGGGGTTCTGCTGCAAGAGACCCAGTACTTC CASSSGQGVLLQETQYF TRBJ2-5 TRBD1 TRBV5-1 -
TGTGCCAGCAGTTACGGGACAGGGGCGGACGAGCAGTACTTC CASSYGTGADEQYF TRBJ2-7 TRBD1 TRBV6-5 -
TGTGCCAGCAGTCTCGGCCGGGGAGGTCTATTGGGGCGGAATGAAAAACTGTTTTTT CASSLGRGGLLGRNEKLFF TRBJ1-4 - TRBV28 -
TGTGCCTGGAGTGTAGGCCAGGACAATGAGCAGTTCTTC CAWSVGQDNEQFF TRBJ2-1 - TRBV30 once
TGCAGACCTCTACAAGAGACCCAGTACTTC CRPLQETQYF TRBJ2-5 - TRBV20-1 -
TGTGCCAGTAGTATAGGGGACAGCCCCCCAGATACGCAGTATTTT CASSIGDSPPDTQYF TRBJ2-3 TRBD1 TRBV19 -
TGCAGCGTTGCGCCGACAACTTACAATGAGCAGTTCTTC CSVAPTTYNEQFF TRBJ2-1 - TRBV29-1 -
TGTGCCAGCAGTTACTCGCACAGAGAATATGGCTACACCTTC CASSYSHREYGYTF TRBJ1-2 - TRBV6-5 -
TGTGCCAGCAGTCCCCAGGGGGCCGGCAATCAGCCCCAGCATTTT CASSPQGAGNQPQHF TRBJ1-5 TRBD1 TRBV28 -
TGCGCCAGCAGCCAAGGGCGATTTGGGCAGGGTGAACAGCCCCAGCATTTT CASSQGRFGQGEQPQHF TRBJ1-5 - TRBV4-1 -
TGCGCCAGCAGCTTGGGCAGGGGAGAGCCCCAGCATTTT CASSLGRGEPQHF TRBJ1-5 - TRBV5-1 -
TGTGCCACCAAGGGACTCTACGAGCAGTACTTC CATKGLYEQYF TRBJ2-7 - TRBV10-3 -
TGCGCCAGCAGCTTGGACCCCCCGGGCGGGGGAGGGTACGAGCAGTACTTC CASSLDPPGGGGYEQYF TRBJ2-7 TRBD2 TRBV5-1 -
TGTGCCAGCAGCTTAGAGCTGAGCGGAACCAAAAACATTCAGTACTTC CASSLELSGTKNIQYF TRBJ2-4 - TRBV7-9 few